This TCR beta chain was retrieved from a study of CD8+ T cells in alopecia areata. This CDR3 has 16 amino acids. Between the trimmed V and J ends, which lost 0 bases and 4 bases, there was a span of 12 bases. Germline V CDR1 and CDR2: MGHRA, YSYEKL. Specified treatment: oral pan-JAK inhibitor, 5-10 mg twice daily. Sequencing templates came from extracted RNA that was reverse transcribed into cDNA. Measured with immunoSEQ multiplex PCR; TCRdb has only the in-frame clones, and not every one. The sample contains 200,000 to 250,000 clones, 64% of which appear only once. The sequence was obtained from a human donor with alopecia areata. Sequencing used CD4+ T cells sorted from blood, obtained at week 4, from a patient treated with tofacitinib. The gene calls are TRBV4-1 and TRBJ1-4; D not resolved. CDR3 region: CASSQDIKGNNEKLFF. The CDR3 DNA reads TGCGCCAGCAGCCAAGATATTAAAGGAAATAATGAAAAACTGTTTTTT.